The 14 T cell receptor beta chains presented below share a single source sample, sequenced in a study of T cell repertoires in cytomegalovirus infection. These receptors are not linked to any known antigen. One entry per CDR3 protein, called by TCRdb with MiXCR from the reads. The table has fewer than 650,000 distinct CDR3 sequences, around 40% seen once. The sample was cultured PBMCs, taken from culture after CMV antigen stimulation. The receptors were sampled from a human donor in good health (CMV status not recorded). Some clones in this sample may be carry-over from other donors' samples.

This clonotype was recorded a few times. The chain combines TRBV6-1 with TRBJ1-2; D gene ambiguous. In germline, CDR1 is MNHNS, CDR2 SASEGT. The length of the CDR3 is 15 residues. Trimming left V 2 bases short and J 1 base short, with 11 bases between. CDR3 sequence: CASSELVLNNYGYTF. As DNA, the CDR3 is TGTGCCAGCAGTGAATTAGTCCTGAATAACTATGGCTACACCTTC.

The rearrangement joins TRBV7-9 to TRBJ1-2; a weak D match, TRBD1 (6 bases). Germline V gene lookup returns CDR1 SEHNR and CDR2 FQNEAQ (reference sequence). The CDR3 spans 16 residues. V gave up 5 bases and J gave up 8 bases, with 24 bases separating them. The CDR3 DNA reads TGTGCCAGCAGCCCGAGTGGTGGGACATCGGGTCTCGGCTACACCTTC. Amino acid sequence: CASSPSGGTSGLGYTF.

The chain links TRBV27 to TRBJ2-1, with D unclear. V lost 6 bases and J lost 5, with 14 bases in between. CDR3 length equals 14 residues. Per the germline V gene, CDR1 is MNHEY and CDR2 is SMNVEV (reference sequence). The CDR3 nucleotides are TGTGCCAGCAGGAAACTTAATAGGCACAATGAGCAGTTCTTC. This gives the protein CASRKLNRHNEQFF.

This clonotype was counted only a few times. The chain recombines TRBV7-9 with TRBJ1-1, with D hard to call. Trimming took off 0 bases at V and 8 bases at J, with 10 bases between the two ends. Germline CDR1 and CDR2: SEHNR and FQNEAQ (reference sequence). The CDR3 sequence is 13 residues long. The CDR3 DNA reads as TGTGCCAGCAGCTTAGCGCGGTCGGTGGAAGCTTTCTTT. This codes for CASSLARSVEAFF.

This clonotype was counted a few times. V is TRBV7-9 and J is TRBJ2-3; TRBD2 agrees at 7 bases. The V segment lost 2 bases and the J segment 6 bases; nucleotides outside the gene matches: 2. Germline loops: CDR1 SEHNR, CDR2 FQNEAQ (reference sequence). The CDR3 runs to 13 residues. The CDR3 DNA sequence: TGTGCCAGCAGCTTATTCGGGGGGGATACGCAGTATTTT. Protein product: CASSLFGGDTQYF.

The genes are TRBV20-1 and TRBJ1-2; maybe TRBD1 (5 bases). The V gene lost 5 bases and the J gene lost 2 bases, with 18 bases spanning the gap. The CDR3 covers 15 residues. Per germline, CDR1 DFQATT and CDR2 SNEGSKA (reference sequence). The chain's CDR3 is CSAGPGTRLNYGYTF. In DNA, the CDR3 is TGCAGTGCTGGCCCCGGGACTAGGTTAAACTATGGCTACACCTTC.

The rearrangement links TRBV6-5 to TRBJ1-2; no clear D. This CDR3 comprises 12 residues. Trimming removed 3 bases from V and 7 bases from J, with 9 bases in between. Germline V gene sequence: CDR1 MNHEY, CDR2 SVGAGI. Here the CDR3 reads CASSYYEGGYTF. The CDR3 DNA reads as TGTGCCAGCAGTTATTACGAGGGTGGCTACACCTTC.

This clonotype has more than one count but fewer than ten. This sequence joins TRBV12-3 or TRBV12-4 and TRBJ2-7, with 10 positions matching TRBD1. The CDR3 is 16 residues long. V was pared by 5 bases and J by 1 base, with 8 bases of the junction left unmatched. CDR3 residues: CASSPTTGGASYEQYF. The DNA for the CDR3 is TGTGCCAGCAGTCCTACGACAGGGGGCGCATCCTACGAGCAGTACTTC.

The V and J genes are TRBV5-4 and TRBJ2-7; maybe TRBD2 (6 bases). Trimming cost V 3 bases and J 0 bases, with 19 bases left between them. CDR3 length equals 17 residues. Germline loops: CDR1 SGHNT, CDR2 YYREEE (reference sequence). The CDR3 loop reads CASSSRVGSGSSYEQYF. CDR3 bases: TGTGCCAGCAGCTCTCGGGTCGGTAGCGGCAGCTCCTACGAGCAGTACTTC.

This clonotype came up a few times. V usage is TRBV4-1 and J usage is TRBJ1-6; tentatively, D is TRBD1 (5 bases). Trimming took 1 base from V and 11 from J, leaving 12 bases between them. Germline V gene data show CDR1 as MGHRA and CDR2 as YSYEKL. The CDR3 runs 14 residues. The CDR3 DNA sequence: TGCGCCAGCAGCCAAGCCGGGGGAGGTCCACCCCTCCACTTT. Translating gives CASSQAGGGPPLHF.

The J gene is TRBJ1-1, the V gene TRBV28, with D uncertain. This CDR3 has 13 residues. Trimming shortened V by 4 bases and J by 0 bases, and 6 bases separated the two germline ends. CDR1 and CDR2 from the germline V gene are MDHEN and SYDVKM. This CDR3 reads CASSSALNTEAFF. The CDR3 DNA is TGTGCCAGCAGTTCCGCCCTGAACACTGAAGCTTTCTTT.

The rearrangement links TRBV7-9 to TRBJ2-1; possible D gene TRBD2, 6 bases. Trimming pared 8 bases from V and 0 bases from J, leaving 11 bases between. Per germline, CDR1 SEHNR and CDR2 FQNEAQ (reference sequence). The CDR3 totals 14 residues. The CDR3 nucleotides read TGTGCCAGCTCGGACTATCGCTCCTACAATGAGCAGTTCTTC. It encodes CASSDYRSYNEQFF.

This clonotype was found a few times. This chain uses TRBV5-4 with TRBJ2-7; possible D gene TRBD2, 6 bases. Germline CDR1 reads SGHNT; CDR2 reads YYREEE (reference sequence). The CDR3 length is 16 residues. V was trimmed by 4 bases and J by 5 bases, leaving 22 bases between them. CDR3 DNA sequence: TGTGCCAGCAGCCCGGAATTAAGACTAGTAACCCACGAGCAGTACTTC. This codes for CASSPELRLVTHEQYF. The full variable domain, with the rest looked up from reference TRBV5-4 and TRBJ2-7, is ETGVTQSPTHLIKTRGQQVTLRCSSQSGHNTVSWYQQALGQGPQFIFQYYREEENGRGNFPPRFSGLQFPNYSSELNVNALELDDSALYLCASSPELRLVTHEQYFGPGTRLTVT.

This clonotype was recorded a few times. V usage is TRBV7-9 and J usage is TRBJ1-1; D is undetermined. V shed 7 bases and J shed 1 base, with 10 bases lying between them. This CDR3 comprises 13 residues. The germline V gene has CDR1 SEHNR and CDR2 FQNEAQ (reference sequence). CDR3 protein: CASIQTGNTEAFF. CDR3 sequence (DNA): TGTGCCAGCATCCAGACGGGGAACACTGAAGCTTTCTTT. Complete variable domain (other parts from reference TRBV7-9 and TRBJ1-1): DTGVSQNPRHKITKRGQNVTFRCDPISEHNRLYWYRQTLGQGPEFLTYFQNEAQLEKSRLLSDRFSAERPKGSFSTLEIQRTEQGDSAMYLCASIQTGNTEAFFGQGTRLTVV.